The 32 T cell receptor beta chains in this list originate from one sample, sequenced in a study of blood T cell repertoires in COVID-19. Some clones are missing from TCRdb's copy, which holds only in-frame ones; the method was immunoSEQ multiplex PCR. The sample yields some 150,000 clones, under 90% seen once. The sequenced sample consisted of peripheral blood. These receptors were collected from a human donor in a cohort sampled during active COVID-19.

This clone occurred a few times. The chain has TRBV4-2 and TRBJ1-1, with D possibly TRBD1 on 6 matching bases. The CDR3 length is 13 residues. The ends were cut back, 6 bases at V and 4 bases at J, with 12 bases in the middle. Germline V gives CDR1 LGHNA, CDR2 YNFKEQ. DNA of the CDR3: TGTGCCAGCAGTCAACAGGGTAGCACTGAAGCTTTCTTT. Amino acids: CASSQQGSTEAFF.

The CDR3 loop reads CASSQSDRGPEKLFF. The CDR3 DNA reads as TGCGCCAGCAGCCAATCGGACAGGGGGCCTGAAAAACTGTTTTTT. The V call is TRBV4-3, the J call TRBJ1-4; 11 bases fit TRBD1. With V trimmed by 2 bases and J by 7 bases, 3 bases remained unmatched. Germline V gene sequence: CDR1 LGHNA, CDR2 YSLEER. The CDR3 runs to 15 residues.

This clone has only one observation. This chain joins TRBV6-2 or TRBV6-3 and TRBJ1-2; maybe TRBD1 (5 bases). This CDR3 contains 14 residues. With 5 bases removed from V and 4 bases from J, the gap between germline ends came to 14 bases. The germline gives CDR1 MNHEY, CDR2 SVGEGT. The CDR3 nucleotides are TGTGCCAGCAGTCTGGCAGGGTGGGCCTATGGCTACACCTTC. This translates into CASSLAGWAYGYTF.

This clone has a count of ten or more. This chain joins TRBV5-1 and TRBJ2-3; 8 nucleotides match TRBD1. V lost 5 bases, J lost 2 bases, and 7 bases stayed unmatched. Germline V gene sequence: CDR1 SGHRS, CDR2 YFSETQ. The length of the CDR3 is 15 residues. The CDR3: CASSSQGALTDTQYF. The CDR3 bases are TGCGCCAGCAGTTCGCAGGGGGCGCTCACAGATACGCAGTATTTT.

The gene calls are TRBV25-1 and TRBJ2-2, with TRBD2 as a possible D gene (6 bases). Germline-derived CDR1 and CDR2 are MGHDK and SYGVNS. Trimming removed 3 bases at V and 7 bases at J, with 15 bases between. The CDR3 is made up of 15 amino acids. CDR3 DNA: TGTGCCAGCAGTGAGTTGTCCGGGAGAGACGGGGAGCTGTTTTTT. Protein product: CASSELSGRDGELFF.

V is TRBV4-1 and J is TRBJ1-5; D uncertain. The CDR3 has 15 amino acids. Germline V CDR1 and CDR2: MGHRA, YSYEKL. V shed 1 base and J shed 4 bases, with 11 bases lying between them. This CDR3 reads CASSQGDKMNQPQHF. The CDR3 DNA sequence: TGCGCCAGCAGCCAAGGAGACAAAATGAATCAGCCCCAGCATTTT.

The chain has TRBV5-1 and TRBJ1-1, with 8 bases aligning to TRBD1. J was trimmed by 0 bases and V by 2 bases; bases with no gene match: 6. The CDR3 runs to 16 residues. Germline V gene data show CDR1 as SGHRS and CDR2 as YFSETQ. CDR3 DNA: TGCGCCAGCAGCTTTGGACAGGGTAGCATGAACACTGAAGCTTTCTTT. Translating it yields CASSFGQGSMNTEAFF.

The sample holds one count of this clone. CDR3 nucleotides: TGTGCCAGCAGTTACTCGATAGGAGTGACTGCTCTCGTC. Translating it yields CASSYSIGVTALV. This chain joins TRBV6-2 or TRBV6-3 and TRBJ2-7; D gene uncertain. The germline gives CDR1 MNHEY, CDR2 SVGEGT. This CDR3 comprises 13 residues.

The CDR3 DNA sequence: TGTGCCTGGAGTTCGGAGCCTAGCTCCTACGAGCAGTACGTC. Encoded protein: CAWSSEPSSYEQYV. The rearrangement joins TRBV30 to TRBJ2-7; no clear D gene. Per germline, CDR1 GTSNPN and CDR2 SVGIG (reference sequence). V lost 2 bases and J lost 0, with 11 bases in between. CDR3 length: 14 amino acids.

This sequence joins TRBV6-1 and TRBJ1-2; TRBD1 might be the D (6 bases). Germline V lookup: CDR1 MNHNS, CDR2 SASEGT. Trimming shortened V by 1 base and J by 3 bases, and 15 bases separated the two germline ends. The CDR3 contains 16 residues. The CDR3, as DNA: TGTGCCAGCAGTGAAGGGAGGGGGGGTTTTCACTATGGCTACACCTTC. It codes for CASSEGRGGFHYGYTF.

The chain joins TRBV11-3 to TRBJ2-5; TRBD2 matches at 14 bases. This CDR3 has 17 amino acids. The junction had 6 bases not matched to a gene; V was cut back by 1 base and J by 5 bases. CDR1 and CDR2 from the germline V gene are SGHNT and YENEEA. CDR3 sequence reads: CASSLGLAGGPRETQYF. The CDR3 region has the DNA TGTGCCAGCAGCTTAGGACTAGCGGGGGGGCCCCGGGAGACCCAGTACTTC.

This sequence joins TRBV5-4 and TRBJ1-4; D call uncertain. V was shortened by 3 bases and J by 8 bases, with 17 bases between the two germline ends. The CDR3 runs 15 residues. Germline CDR1 and CDR2: SGHNT and YYREEE (reference sequence). CDR3 nucleotide sequence: TGTGCCAGCAGCTCCGGGTCCAACGGGTGGGAAAAACTGTTTTTT. Protein: CASSSGSNGWEKLFF.

The chain has TRBV30 and TRBJ1-2; tentatively, D is TRBD1 (6 bases). Per germline, CDR1 GTSNPN and CDR2 SVGIG (reference sequence). The CDR3 is made up of 13 amino acids. The CDR3 protein is CAGTIQGSYGYTF. The DNA of the CDR3 is TGTGCGGGGACAATTCAAGGGTCTTATGGCTACACCTTC.

The CDR3 nucleotides are TGTGCCAGCAGTTTATACGAGGGAGGCCAAGATACGCAGTATTTT. Protein product: CASSLYEGGQDTQYF. This chain uses TRBV28 with TRBJ2-3; weak D call: TRBD2 (6 bases). Trimming cost V 1 base and J 5 bases, with 13 bases left between them. The CDR3 consists of 15 residues. CDR1 is MDHEN, CDR2 SYDVKM, per germline.

The genes are TRBV27 and TRBJ2-5, with 7 bases matching TRBD2. The junction had 7 bases not matched to a gene; V was cut back by 6 bases and J by 0 bases. The CDR3 has 15 residues. CDR1 and CDR2 (germline): MNHEY, SMNVEV (reference sequence). The CDR3 sequence is CASSTTGGYQETQYF. The CDR3 DNA reads TGTGCCAGCAGCACCACGGGGGGTTACCAAGAGACCCAGTACTTC.

V is TRBV28 and J is TRBJ2-3; a weak D match, TRBD1 (7 bases). V was trimmed by 10 bases and J by 5 bases, leaving 22 bases between them. The CDR3 has 15 residues. The V gene's germline CDR1 is MDHEN and CDR2 SYDVKM. CDR3: CAIGDREAPQDTQYF. The DNA of the CDR3 is TGTGCCATCGGAGACAGGGAGGCCCCTCAAGATACGCAGTATTTT.

The chain uses TRBV7-2 and TRBJ2-3; 9 nucleotides line up with TRBD2. Trimming took 5 bases from V and 9 from J; bases not matched to a gene: 12. This CDR3 comprises 15 residues. Germline CDR1 is SGHTA and CDR2 is FQGNSA. CDR3 sequence reads: CASSHEGLAWMTQYF. The DNA of the CDR3 is TGTGCCAGCAGCCACGAGGGACTAGCCTGGATGACGCAGTATTTT.

CDR3 sequence reads: CASSSTSGGHTDTQYF. The CDR3 bases are TGCGCCAGCAGCTCCACTAGCGGGGGGCACACAGATACGCAGTATTTT. The rearrangement uses TRBV5-1 and TRBJ2-3, with 12 bases fitting TRBD2. This CDR3 has 16 amino acids. V shed 3 bases, J shed 2 bases, and the junction held 4 bases outside the gene matches. Germline V gene sequence: CDR1 SGHRS, CDR2 YFSETQ.

The chain joins TRBV7-9 to TRBJ2-5, with D unresolved. Germline V gene data show CDR1 as SEHNR and CDR2 as FQNEAQ (reference sequence). Between the trimmed V and J ends, which lost 3 bases and 2 bases, there was a span of 10 bases. The CDR3 has 14 residues. The CDR3 DNA is TGTGCCAGCAGCTTGAGTTTGCTACAAGAGACCCAGTACTTC. Protein product: CASSLSLLQETQYF.

This clone was observed a single time. V and J are TRBV21-1 and TRBJ2-1; the DNA was not compared with TRBD2, the D call given in the table. TRBV21-1 is assigned pseudogene status. CDR3 length: 18 residues. CDR3 region: CASSKAGGAKSSYNEQFF. CDR3 in DNA: TGTGCCAGCAGCAAGGCTGGCGGGGCTAAAAGCTCCTACAATGAGCAGTTCTTC.

The chain has TRBV18 and TRBJ1-2; TRBD1 agrees at 7 bases. Losses at the gene ends were 4 bases for V and 3 bases for J; bases not matched to a gene: 2. CDR3 size: 13 residues. Germline V gene lookup returns CDR1 KGHSH and CDR2 LQKENI. DNA of the CDR3: TGTGCCAGCTCACGAGGGGGCGACTATGGCTACACCTTC. Protein sequence: CASSRGGDYGYTF.

The chain recombines TRBV2 with TRBJ1-1, with a possible D match to TRBD1 (5 bases). This CDR3 spans 13 amino acids. Trimming took off 6 bases at V and 5 bases at J, with 13 bases between the two ends. Germline V gene lookup returns CDR1 SNHLY and CDR2 FYNNEI. The CDR3 DNA follows: TGTGCCAGCAGACACCGGGAGGGGACTGAAGCTTTCTTT. Translation: CASRHREGTEAFF.

The V and J genes are TRBV9 and TRBJ2-1; 8 nucleotides agree with TRBD1. V lost 4 bases and J lost 6; bases outside the gene matches: 6. The CDR3 is 14 amino acids. Germline-derived CDR1 and CDR2 are SGDLS and YYNGEE. The CDR3 coding sequence is TGTGCCAGCAGCCCGCGACAGGGGCTCAATGAGCAGTTCTTC. Translated: CASSPRQGLNEQFF.

This CDR3 is CASHWTARDGYTF. CDR3 DNA: TGTGCCAGTCACTGGACCGCGAGGGATGGCTACACCTTC. This chain joins TRBV5-6 and TRBJ1-2; D remains unclear. This CDR3 has 13 residues. The germline V gene has CDR1 SGHDT and CDR2 YYEEEE. Trimming cost V 8 bases and J 6 bases, with 17 bases left between them.

The chain links TRBV19 to TRBJ1-5; 7 bases line up with TRBD1. CDR3 length equals 14 residues. J lost 6 bases, V lost 4 bases, and 6 bases had no gene match. Germline V gene sequence: CDR1 LNHDA, CDR2 SQIVND (reference sequence). The CDR3 loop is CASSSQGDGQPQHF. The CDR3 DNA reads as TGTGCCAGTAGTAGCCAGGGGGACGGTCAGCCCCAGCATTTT.

The chain employs TRBV7-9 and TRBJ1-6; no definite D call. CDR1 is SEHNR and CDR2 is FQNEAQ in the germline V gene (reference sequence). V was shortened by 2 bases and J by 5 bases, with 10 bases between the two germline ends. This CDR3 is built from 15 residues. The CDR3 DNA follows: TGTGCCAGCAGCTTACACACAGCCAATAATTCACCCCTCCACTTT. Translation: CASSLHTANNSPLHF.

This chain links TRBV5-1 with TRBJ2-2, with D possibly TRBD2 on 5 matching bases. The CDR3 covers 18 residues. Germline V gene sequence: CDR1 SGHRS, CDR2 YFSETQ. Trimming took off 0 bases at V and 0 bases at J, with 15 bases between the two ends. Written as DNA, the CDR3 is TGCGCCAGCAGCTTGGGGCGGCCTTTGGACTCGAACACCGGGGAGCTGTTTTTT. Protein product: CASSLGRPLDSNTGELFF.

Regarding this clone: The junction and the germline gene differ at one end; a read error may be behind it. This chain uses TRBV7-2 with TRBJ2-7, with 7 bases that match TRBD2. Germline V lookup: CDR1 SGHTA, CDR2 FQGNSA. This CDR3 has 12 residues. The CDR3 DNA reads as TGTGCCAGCAGCTCCCGGGGAGGGTCCCCTAGCTTC. This encodes CASSSRGGSPSF.

This clone was picked up one time. CDR3 residues: CASSDRLAQYEQYF. The CDR3 DNA reads TGTGCCAGCAGCGACAGACTAGCTCAGTACGAGCAGTACTTC. The J gene is TRBJ2-7, the V gene TRBV3-1 (or the pseudogene TRBV3-2), with TRBD2 matching over 7 bases. This CDR3 contains 14 residues. The J segment lost 4 bases and the V segment lost 5 bases, leaving 8 bases of the junction unmatched. CDR1 is LGHDT and CDR2 is YNNKEL in the germline V gene (reference sequence).

The chain joins TRBV18 to TRBJ2-1; D is undetermined. The CDR3 contains 16 residues. The germline gives CDR1 KGHSH, CDR2 LQKENI. With 5 bases removed from V and 1 base from J, the gap between germline ends came to 15 bases. CDR3 sequence: CASSSNLGNSYNEQFF. As DNA, the CDR3 is TGTGCCAGCTCATCTAATCTAGGCAATTCCTACAATGAGCAGTTCTTC.

V usage is TRBV7-3 and J usage is TRBJ1-1, with D hard to call. CDR1 is SGHTA, CDR2 FQGTGA, per germline. Trimming took 5 bases from V and 0 from J, leaving 13 bases between them. The length of the CDR3 is 15 residues. The CDR3 loop reads CASSVQPAMNTEAFF. The DNA for the CDR3 is TGTGCCAGCAGCGTGCAACCCGCTATGAACACTGAAGCTTTCTTT.

Here the CDR3 reads CASMAGAYNEQFF. CDR3 bases: TGTGCCAGCATGGCGGGAGCCTACAATGAGCAGTTCTTC. This chain uses TRBV2 with TRBJ2-1, with 7 nucleotides matching TRBD2. The CDR3 length is 13 residues. The germline V gene encodes CDR1 SNHLY and CDR2 FYNNEI. The ends lost 7 bases at V and 2 bases at J; junction bases unmatched: 2.